The T cell receptor beta chain under discussion was sequenced for a study of CD8+ T cells in alopecia areata. RNA, once extracted, was reverse transcribed into cDNA for use as the sequencing template. Libraries were prepared by immunoSEQ multiplex PCR; TCRdb keeps only in-frame clonotypes and omits some of them. The sample lists 140,000 to 150,000 clones; approximately 60% were seen once. Trimming stripped 5 bases from V and 7 bases from J, with 12 bases between. The CDR3 is 12 amino acids. The germline gives CDR1 SQVTM, CDR2 ANQGSEA. What was sequenced was CD8+ T cells sorted from blood. The chain carries TRBV29-1 and TRBJ2-1; D is perhaps TRBD1 (6 bases). The receptor was isolated from a human donor in good health. The CDR3 protein is CSVLGAKNEQFF. The CDR3 DNA sequence: TGCAGCGTTCTGGGGGCCAAGAATGAGCAGTTCTTC.